This T cell receptor beta chain comes out of a study of blood T cell repertoires in COVID-19. The CDR3 is 16 amino acids. Looked up from germline, CDR1 is SGHVS and CDR2 is FQNEAQ. Trimming shortened V by 4 bases and J by 13 bases, and 23 bases separated the two germline ends. In the original workflow: Reference gene primer amplification in the assay estimated nucleated cell counts. Clones were sequenced by immunoSEQ multiplex PCR, and TCRdb holds only the in-frame ones, with some missing. Clonal size and the V and J genes are those of that table, whereas D and trimming came from the DNA. This table has 250,000 to 350,000 clones, around 87% appearing once. In this sample, this clone turned up a few times.

Sequencing was performed on peripheral blood. The genes are TRBV7-8 and TRBJ1-6; TRBD1 is a possible D gene (5 bases). The clonotype originates from a woman aged 45 to 65 who had recovered from COVID-19. In DNA form, the CDR3 reads TGTGCCAGCAGCTCGGGGGGACGTAACTCCCTCCTTCCCCTCCACTTT. Translating it yields CASSSGGRNSLLPLHF.